The 17 T cell receptor beta chains listed next were all sequenced from one sample in a study of T-cell memory formation after mild COVID-19. One entry per CDR3 protein, called by TCRdb with MiXCR from the 5' RACE reads. Here the sample spans 400,000 or so distinct CDR3 sequences, about 19% being singletons. Sample: PBMCs or a T cell subset sorted from them (not recorded which). The receptors originated from an adult woman who had mild COVID-19 (a few samples of this study predate the infection). Cell type and time point are not known.

This chain links TRBV27 with TRBJ2-1; D tentatively reads TRBD1 or TRBD2 (5 bases each). The CDR3 has 15 residues. The germline V gene encodes CDR1 MNHEY and CDR2 SMNVEV (reference sequence). V was clipped by 4 bases and J by 10 bases, with 20 bases between them. Here the CDR3 reads CASSYSPVGAREQFF. DNA for the CDR3: TGTGCCAGCAGTTATTCACCGGTCGGGGCTCGGGAGCAGTTCTTC.

The chain employs TRBV6-5 and TRBJ2-3; D gene ambiguous. There are 17 residues in the CDR3. The V gene lost 6 bases and the J gene lost 0 bases, with 19 bases spanning the gap. CDR1 and CDR2 from the germline V gene are MNHEY and SVGAGI. CDR3: CASSYQSTVPSTDTQYF. In nucleotides, the CDR3 is TGTGCCAGCAGCTATCAAAGTACAGTCCCCAGCACAGATACGCAGTATTTT.

This chain joins TRBV4-1 and TRBJ1-4; D gene unclear. This CDR3 spans 15 amino acids. V was clipped by 3 bases and J by 4 bases, with 12 bases between them. The germline gives CDR1 MGHRA, CDR2 YSYEKL. The CDR3 region has the DNA TGCGCCAGCAGCCAGAGTTATAGCCTTAATGAAAAACTGTTTTTT. Translating it yields CASSQSYSLNEKLFF.

This clonotype was recorded a few times. CDR3 sequence (DNA): TGTGCCAGCAGTTCTCCGGGACTAGCGGGAGACACCCAGTACTTC. Encoded protein: CASSSPGLAGDTQYF. This chain connects TRBV6-5 to TRBJ2-5; 14 nucleotides line up with TRBD2. CDR3 size: 15 residues. Germline V gene lookup returns CDR1 MNHEY and CDR2 SVGAGI. V lost 4 bases, J lost 8 bases, and 6 bases stayed unmatched.

V is TRBV9 and J is TRBJ2-2; 7 bases are shared with TRBD1. The CDR3 is 15 residues long. CDR1 and CDR2 (germline): SGDLS, YYNGEE. The V gene end was trimmed by 4 bases and the J gene end by 3 bases; junction bases not matched to a gene: 6. This CDR3 reads CASSPGTVYTGELFF. CDR3 bases: TGTGCCAGCAGCCCCGGGACAGTTTACACCGGGGAGCTGTTTTTT.

The table lists this clonotype with a few counts. The rearrangement joins TRBV10-3 to TRBJ1-1; 7 nucleotides line up with TRBD1. The CDR3 runs to 12 residues. V trimming: 5 bases; J trimming: 5 bases; junction bases outside the gene matches: 2. Germline lookup yields CDR1 ENHRY and CDR2 SYGVKD. The CDR3 loop reads CAISSTGTEAFF. CDR3 nucleotide sequence: TGTGCCATCAGTTCGACAGGGACTGAAGCTTTCTTT.

This clonotype turned up a few times. The chain carries TRBV27 and TRBJ1-1; 7 nucleotides agree with TRBD1. This CDR3 spans 15 amino acids. V gave up 0 bases and J gave up 1 base; unmatched junction bases: 2. From germline, CDR1 is MNHEY and CDR2 SMNVEV (reference sequence). This CDR3 reads CASSLSPGGNTEAFF. The CDR3 nucleotides read TGTGCCAGCAGTTTATCACCAGGGGGGAACACTGAAGCTTTCTTT.

This clonotype has ten or more counts. This chain connects TRBV5-1 to TRBJ2-5, with a weak D call TRBD2 (5 bases). Looked up from germline, CDR1 is SGHRS and CDR2 is YFSETQ. Trimming took 3 bases from V and 5 from J, leaving 14 bases between them. The CDR3 is 14 residues long. The chain's CDR3 is CASSSGRGGETQYF. The CDR3, as DNA: TGCGCCAGCAGCTCCGGACGGGGTGGGGAGACCCAGTACTTC.

The chain uses TRBV27 and TRBJ2-1; a weak D match, TRBD2 (6 bases). With 6 bases removed from V and 8 bases from J, the gap between germline ends came to 23 bases. This CDR3 contains 16 residues. Germline V gives CDR1 MNHEY, CDR2 SMNVEV (reference sequence). CDR3 bases: TGTGCCAGCAGCCCCGCGGGGTTCGGCAGCTTGGATGAGCAGTTCTTC. Translated, it gives CASSPAGFGSLDEQFF.

The chain recombines TRBV29-1 with TRBJ2-2; D remains ambiguous. The CDR3 length is 14 residues. V was pared by 4 bases and J by 8 bases, with 17 bases between. The germline gives CDR1 SQVTM, CDR2 ANQGSEA. The CDR3 region has the DNA TGCAGCGTTGTGTCAGGAAAACACCCGGGGGAGCTGTTTTTT. Translated: CSVVSGKHPGELFF.

In nucleotides, the CDR3 is TGTGCCAGCAGTGAGAGGGGACAGACGAGCTCCTACAATGAGCAGTTCTTC. Encoded protein: CASSERGQTSSYNEQFF. The chain uses TRBV6-1 and TRBJ2-1; 7 bases match TRBD1. The CDR3 covers 17 residues. Germline loops: CDR1 MNHNS, CDR2 SASEGT. With V trimmed by 3 bases and J by 0 bases, 8 bases remained unmatched.

The chain has TRBV30 and TRBJ2-5; D is perhaps TRBD1 (5 bases). The V gene lost 2 bases and the J gene lost 3 bases, with 13 bases spanning the gap. The CDR3 length is 14 residues. Germline-derived CDR1 and CDR2 are GTSNPN and SVGIG (reference sequence). CDR3 protein: CAWSPYTGKETQYF. The CDR3 DNA follows: TGTGCCTGGAGTCCCTATACAGGAAAAGAGACCCAGTACTTC.

This clonotype was counted a few times. V usage is TRBV9 and J usage is TRBJ2-3, with TRBD2 matching over 8 bases. Germline-derived CDR1 and CDR2 are SGDLS and YYNGEE. This CDR3 is built from 16 residues. V shed 1 base and J 3 bases; nucleotides not matched to a gene: 7. The CDR3 bases are TGTGCCAGCAGCGTAAATAACGGGAGGGCGACAGATACGCAGTATTTT. It is translated as CASSVNNGRATDTQYF.

This rearrangement joins TRBV20-1 to TRBJ2-1; 9 bases map to TRBD2. CDR3 length: 13 amino acids. V lost 8 bases, J lost 4 bases, and 6 bases stayed unmatched. CDR1 DFQATT and CDR2 SNEGSKA come from the germline V gene (reference sequence). As DNA, the CDR3 is TGCAGTACGCTAGCGGGGAAATACAATGAGCAGTTCTTC. It encodes CSTLAGKYNEQFF.

This clonotype was counted only a few times. The chain combines TRBV10-3 with TRBJ1-5; D is uncertain. Trimming removed 7 bases at V and 6 bases at J, with 13 bases between. The V gene's germline CDR1 is ENHRY and CDR2 SYGVKD. The length of the CDR3 is 13 residues. In DNA form, the CDR3 reads TGTGCCATCAAAAGCAGTAGTGGTCAGCCCCAGCATTTT. Translation gives CAIKSSSGQPQHF.

This clonotype was found a few times. The genes are TRBV4-2 and TRBJ1-6; D remains unclear. CDR1 and CDR2 from the germline V gene are LGHNA and YNFKEQ. The CDR3 sequence is 18 residues long. Trimming removed 0 bases at V and 8 bases at J, with 20 bases between. The CDR3 loop is CASSQDLVLTGTDSPLHF. As DNA, the CDR3 is TGTGCCAGCAGCCAAGATCTTGTGTTGACGGGAACCGATTCACCCCTCCACTTT.

CDR3 coding DNA: TGTGCCAGCAGTTTCAGGGCCCTAAGCTCCTACAATGAGCAGTTCTTC. It specifies CASSFRALSSYNEQFF. This chain links TRBV12-3 or TRBV12-4 with TRBJ2-1; a weak D match, TRBD1 (5 bases). CDR3 size: 16 residues. V gave up 3 bases and J gave up 0 bases, with 12 bases separating them.